This T cell receptor (beta chain) appears in the sequencing data of a study of spatial heterogeneity in lung cancer. Across the study: Sequences of the beta chain were consistently detected in greater numbers than alpha-chain sequences.

The time point denotes: sample taken at primary tumor resection. Whole RNA obtained from tumor, nontumor lung or frozen PBMC underwent sequencing without sorting. CDR3 length: 14 residues. The germline V gene has CDR1 LNHDA and CDR2 SQIVND (reference sequence). The ends were cut back, 7 bases at V and 1 base at J, with 11 bases in the middle. This clonotype was observed many times. TCRdb reanalysed the 5' RACE reads using MiXCR and keeps one entry per CDR3 protein. This sample carries several thousand distinct CDR3 sequences, approximately 2.9% of them seen once, and the ten largest clones take approximately 25%.

This chain uses TRBV19 with TRBJ1-5, with D maybe TRBD1 (5 bases). The TCR sequence derives from a male donor with early-stage non-small cell lung cancer. The sequences come from normal lung tissue next to the tumor, collected at surgery. The CDR3: CASTTVSSNQPQHF. The CDR3 nucleotides read TGTGCCAGTACGACAGTTAGCAGCAATCAGCCCCAGCATTTT. The full variable domain, completed using reference TRBV19 and TRBJ1-5, is DGGITQSPKYLFRKEGQNVTLSCEQNLNHDAMYWYRQDPGQGLRLIYYSQIVNDFQKGDIAEGYSVSREKKESFPLTVTSAQKNPTAFYLCASTTVSSNQPQHFGDGTRLSIL.